The 3 T cell receptor beta chains below come from one sample, sequenced in a study of T cells in Graves' hyperthyroidism and ophthalmopathy. Amplification yielded TCR beta CDR3 regions, with RNA transcripts as the source. Researchers ran a first-round RT-PCR on the TCR CDR3 using the HTBI primer set. MiXCR, applied by TCRdb to the multiplex PCR reads, yields one record per CDR3 protein. The sample lists a few hundred thousand distinct CDR3 sequences; roughly 15% were seen once. Sequencing used blood. All receptors come from a woman in her thirties with Graves' ophthalmopathy.

This clonotype was seen repeatedly, ten times or more. The chain carries TRBV10-3 and TRBJ2-1, with TRBD2 matching over 12 bases. CDR1 ENHRY and CDR2 SYGVKD come from the germline V gene. This CDR3 is built from 15 residues. V trimming: 6 bases; J trimming: 4 bases; junction bases outside the gene matches: 4. As DNA, the CDR3 is TGTGCCATCAGATCTAGCGGGGGGGCATACAATGAGCAGTTCTTC. Amino acids: CAIRSSGGAYNEQFF.

To note about this clonotype: A much larger clone is a single base away; this may be a read error. V and J are TRBV27 and TRBJ2-7; 11 bases are shared with TRBD2. CDR1 is MNHEY and CDR2 is SMNVEV in the germline V gene (reference sequence). CDR3 length equals 13 residues. V lost 6 bases, J lost 5 bases, and 3 bases stayed unmatched. The CDR3 DNA sequence: TGTGCCAGCAGACTAGCGGGGGTCCACGAGCAGTACTTC. It encodes CASRLAGVHEQYF.

V and J are TRBV11-2 and TRBJ2-1; 9 bases align to TRBD1. The CDR3 loop spans 20 amino acids. Per germline, CDR1 SGHAT and CDR2 FQNNGV. With V trimmed by 0 bases and J by 1 base, 13 bases remained unmatched. CDR3 DNA: TGTGCCAGCAGCTTAGACCACCGGGACAGGGTGGTGTTTTCCTACAATGAGCAGTTCTTC. This encodes CASSLDHRDRVVFSYNEQFF.